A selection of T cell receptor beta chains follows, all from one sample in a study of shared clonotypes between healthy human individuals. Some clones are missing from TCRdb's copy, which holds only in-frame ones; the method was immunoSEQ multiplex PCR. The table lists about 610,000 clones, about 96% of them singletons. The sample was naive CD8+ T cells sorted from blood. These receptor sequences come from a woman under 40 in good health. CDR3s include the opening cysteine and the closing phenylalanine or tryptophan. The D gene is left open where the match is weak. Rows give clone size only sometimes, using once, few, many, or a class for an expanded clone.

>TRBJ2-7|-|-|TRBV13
CASSPSGETYEQYF
TGTGCCAGCAGCCCGAGTGGAGAAACCTACGAGCAGTACTTC
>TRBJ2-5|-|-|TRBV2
CASRPGRQETQYF
TGTGCCAGCAGACCCGGGAGACAAGAGACCCAGTACTTC
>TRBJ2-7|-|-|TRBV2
CASRTGTSSSYEQYF
TGTGCCAGCAGGACCGGGACATCGAGCTCCTACGAGCAGTACTTC
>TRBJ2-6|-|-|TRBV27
CASSLSGANVLTF
TGTGCCAGCAGTCTTAGTGGGGCCAACGTCCTGACTTTC
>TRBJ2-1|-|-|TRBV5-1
CASSQREYNEQFF
TGCGCCAGCAGCCAACGGGAGTACAATGAGCAGTTCTTC
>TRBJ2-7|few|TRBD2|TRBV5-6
CASSPIIWRESYEQYF
TGTGCCAGCAGCCCAATTATCTGGCGGGAGTCCTACGAGCAGTACTTC
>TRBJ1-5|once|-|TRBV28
CASSQRGAQPQHF
TGTGCCAGCAGTCAACGGGGGGCTCAGCCCCAGCATTTT
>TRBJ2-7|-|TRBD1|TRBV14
CASSLWTGGFNYEQYF
TGTGCCAGCAGCCTATGGACAGGGGGTTTCAACTACGAGCAGTACTTC
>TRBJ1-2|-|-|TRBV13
CASSSSEDRQGYTF
TGTGCCAGCAGCTCCTCGGAGGATCGGCAGGGCTACACCTTC
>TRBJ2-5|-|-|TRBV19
CASSLGLGGAWETQYF
TGTGCCAGTAGTCTCGGTCTTGGGGGCGCGTGGGAGACCCAGTACTTC
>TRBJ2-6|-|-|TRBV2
CASSGTALSGANVLTF
TGTGCCAGCAGTGGGACAGCTCTCTCTGGGGCCAACGTCCTGACTTTC
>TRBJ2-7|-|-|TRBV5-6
CASSSQTAVYEQYF
TGTGCCAGCAGTTCCCAAACCGCAGTATACGAGCAGTACTTC
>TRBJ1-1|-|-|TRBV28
CASSFTGNTEAFF
TGTGCCAGCAGTTTTACAGGAAACACTGAAGCTTTCTTT
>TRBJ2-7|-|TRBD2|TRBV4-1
CASSLGLASQREQYF
TGCGCCAGCAGCCTCGGACTAGCGTCGCAGCGCGAGCAGTACTTC